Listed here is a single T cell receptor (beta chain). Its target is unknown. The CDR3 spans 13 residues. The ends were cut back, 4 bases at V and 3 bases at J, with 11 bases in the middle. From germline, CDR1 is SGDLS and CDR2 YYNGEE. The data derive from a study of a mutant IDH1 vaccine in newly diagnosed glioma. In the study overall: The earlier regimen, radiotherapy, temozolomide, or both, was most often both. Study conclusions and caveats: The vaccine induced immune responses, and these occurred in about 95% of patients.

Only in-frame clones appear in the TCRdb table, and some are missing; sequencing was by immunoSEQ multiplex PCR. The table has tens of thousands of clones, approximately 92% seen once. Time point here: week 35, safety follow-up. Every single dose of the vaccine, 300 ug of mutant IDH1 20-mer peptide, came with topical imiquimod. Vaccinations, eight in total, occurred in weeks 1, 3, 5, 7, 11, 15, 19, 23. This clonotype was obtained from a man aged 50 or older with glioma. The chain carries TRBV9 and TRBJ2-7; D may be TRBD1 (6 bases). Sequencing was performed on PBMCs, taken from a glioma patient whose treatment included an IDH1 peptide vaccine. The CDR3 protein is CASSKGENYEQYF. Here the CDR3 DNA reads TGTGCCAGCAGCAAGGGGGAGAACTACGAGCAGTACTTC.